This T cell receptor beta chain was sequenced for a study of blood T cells in healthy people across ages. The CDR3 covers 17 residues. Germline CDR1 SGHVS, CDR2 FQNEAQ. The V and J ends lost 0 bases and 3 bases respectively, with 15 bases between them. This clonotype came up a few times. The antigen is not known. Study-level points and caveats: With age, beta diversity per million T cells declined roughly linearly, significantly by 40.

A second PCR, run for 7 to 11 cycles, used a sample-barcoded 5' primer plus a J-beta primer mix. All cDNA molecules were each tagged by a template-switch adaptor with 12 random nucleotides. TCRdb passed the 5' RACE reads through MiXCR, listing each CDR3 protein once. Of more than 700,000 distinct CDR3 sequences in the sample, around 45% were seen once. This receptor was identified in an elderly man in good health. The genes are TRBV7-8 and TRBJ2-1; D not certain. Input material: blood. The DNA of the CDR3 is TGTGCCAGCAGCTTAGCTTTAGGGAATCAAGTCTACAATGAGCAGTTCTTC. It translates to CASSLALGNQVYNEQFF. The variable domain in full, completed from reference TRBV7-8 and TRBJ2-1, reads GAGVSQSPRYKVAKRGQDVALRCDPISGHVSLFWYQQALGQGPEFLTYFQNEAQLDKSGLPSDRFFAERPEGSVSTLKIQRTQQEDSAVYLCASSLALGNQVYNEQFFGPGTRLTVL.